Following are 18 T cell receptor beta chains from one sample sequenced in a study of CD8+ T cells in alopecia areata. The authors extracted RNA and reverse transcribed it into cDNA as the sequencing template. Using immunoSEQ multiplex PCR, the repertoire was profiled, and TCRdb retains in-frame clones only, with some absent. The sample has about 290,000 clones; roughly 64% are singletons. Stated treatment: oral pan-JAK inhibitor, 5-10 mg twice daily. Material: CD4+ T cells sorted from blood, obtained at week 24, from a patient treated with tofacitinib. The receptors were gathered from a human donor with alopecia areata.

This clone was seen only a few times. The chain employs TRBV30 and TRBJ2-7, with D unresolved. CDR1 and CDR2 from the germline V gene are GTSNPN and SVGIG (reference sequence). This CDR3 is 12 amino acids long. Trimming cost V 3 bases and J 6 bases, with 12 bases left between them. CDR3 protein: CAWSASWTEQYF. The CDR3 bases are TGTGCCTGGAGCGCCTCCTGGACCGAGCAGTACTTC.

This chain joins TRBV30 and TRBJ1-6; possibly TRBD1 for D (6 bases). The CDR3 sequence is 15 residues long. Per germline, CDR1 GTSNPN and CDR2 SVGIG (reference sequence). Trimming took off 0 bases at V and 7 bases at J, with 13 bases between the two ends. CDR3 sequence: CAWSVNRAGNSPLHF. In DNA form, the CDR3 reads TGTGCCTGGAGTGTAAACAGGGCTGGGAATTCACCCCTCCACTTT. The complete variable domain, with remaining parts taken from reference TRBV30 and TRBJ1-6, reads SQTIHQWPATLVQPVGSPLSLECTVEGTSNPNLYWYRQAAGRGLQLLFYSVGIGQISSEVPQNLSASRPQDRQFILSSKKLLLSDSGFYLCAWSVNRAGNSPLHFGNGTRLTVT.

This chain uses TRBV4-1 with TRBJ1-5, with D possibly being TRBD1 (6 bases). Trimming removed 0 bases at V and 11 bases at J, with 20 bases between. Germline V gives CDR1 MGHRA, CDR2 YSYEKL. CDR3 length: 16 residues. The DNA for the CDR3 is TGCGCCAGCAGCCAAGAACAGGGACCGGCAGGAGGGGCCCAGCATTTT. Its protein product is CASSQEQGPAGGAQHF.

V is TRBV21-1 and J is TRBJ1-2. TRBV21-1 constitutes a pseudogene. The CDR3 extends over 13 amino acids. CDR3 loop: CASSKLPGYGYTF. CDR3 in DNA: TGTGCCAGCAGCAAACTGCCCGGCTATGGCTACACCTTC.

The chain couples TRBV7-2 to TRBJ2-3, with 10 bases aligning to TRBD2. With V trimmed by 5 bases and J by 1 base, 0 bases remained unmatched. The germline V gene encodes CDR1 SGHTA and CDR2 FQGNSA. The CDR3 runs to 14 residues. The CDR3 DNA sequence: TGTGCCAGCAGCACTAGCGGGGGCACAGATACGCAGTATTTT. This encodes CASSTSGGTDTQYF.

The chain employs TRBV29-1 and TRBJ1-2; D is ambiguous. The CDR3 runs to 16 residues. V was clipped by 6 bases and J by 5 bases, with 25 bases between them. The germline V gene encodes CDR1 SQVTM and CDR2 ANQGSEA. CDR3 bases: TGCAGCGTCTCACCGGTGCCCAATTTAGGCGCTTATGGCTACACCTTC. Amino acid sequence: CSVSPVPNLGAYGYTF.

This clone was seen a few times. The chain carries TRBV7-2 and TRBJ2-3; 9 positions match TRBD2. The CDR3 loop spans 16 amino acids. Per the germline V gene, CDR1 is SGHTA and CDR2 is FQGNSA. V dropped 1 base and J dropped 6; count of bases not matched to a gene: 8. In DNA form, the CDR3 reads TGTGCCAGCAGCTTAGGCTGGCCTAGCGGGGTGGATACGCAGTATTTT. Amino acids: CASSLGWPSGVDTQYF. Together with reference TRBV7-2 and TRBJ2-3, the CDR3 gives the full variable domain: GAGVSQSPSNKVTEKGKDVELRCDPISGHTALYWYRQSLGQGLEFLIYFQGNSAPDKSGLPSDRFSAERTGGSVSTLTIQRTQQEDSAVYLCASSLGWPSGVDTQYFGPGTRLTVL.

This clone has only a few counts. J is TRBJ1-2 and V is TRBV28, with 7 bases matching TRBD1. CDR3 length: 16 residues. Unmatched junction bases numbered 14, after V lost 6 bases and J lost 4 bases. Germline loops: CDR1 MDHEN, CDR2 SYDVKM. The chain's CDR3 is CASSSKGAVRIYGYTF. The CDR3 DNA sequence: TGTGCCAGCAGCTCTAAGGGGGCCGTTAGAATCTATGGCTACACCTTC.

The chain combines TRBV6-5 with TRBJ1-6; TRBD1 is a possible D gene (5 bases). CDR1 is MNHEY and CDR2 is SVGAGI in the germline V gene. The CDR3 covers 15 residues. V was trimmed by 5 bases and J by 9 bases, leaving 17 bases between them. CDR3 bases: TGTGCCAGCAGTACCCGGGCCTCAGGGTCTTCACCCCTCCACTTT. It codes for CASSTRASGSSPLHF.

V usage is TRBV30 and J usage is TRBJ1-6, with TRBD1 identical over 8 bases. With 5 bases clipped from V and 6 bases from J, the junction kept 9 bases outside the gene matches. From germline, CDR1 is GTSNPN and CDR2 SVGIG (reference sequence). This CDR3 contains 15 residues. CDR3 sequence reads: CAWGGQGGLNSPLHF. Here the CDR3 DNA reads TGTGCCTGGGGAGGACAGGGAGGCCTTAATTCACCCCTCCACTTT.

The CDR3 here is CASSQDRREDEQYF. The CDR3 nucleotides are TGTGCCAGCAGCCAAGACCGCAGGGAGGACGAGCAGTACTTC. The genes are TRBV4-2 and TRBJ2-7, with D tentatively TRBD2 (6 bases). The germline V and J ends were trimmed by 0 bases and 5 bases, with 11 bases remaining between them. The CDR3 runs 14 residues. The germline V gene encodes CDR1 LGHNA and CDR2 YNFKEQ.

This clone was counted only a few times. The genes are TRBV2 and TRBJ1-5, with no clear D. The V end was cut by 2 bases, the J end by 0 bases, with 2 bases between. The CDR3 contains 13 residues. Germline V lookup: CDR1 SNHLY, CDR2 FYNNEI. The CDR3 reads CASSENSNQPQHF. CDR3 DNA: TGTGCCAGCAGTGAAAATAGCAATCAGCCCCAGCATTTT.

The genes are TRBV4-1 and TRBJ1-1; 7 nucleotides align to TRBD1. With 4 bases clipped from V and 1 base from J, the junction kept 9 bases outside the gene matches. CDR3 length: 16 residues. Per the germline V gene, CDR1 is MGHRA and CDR2 is YSYEKL. The CDR3 loop reads CASSRSLYRGNTEAFF. For the CDR3, the DNA is TGCGCCAGCAGCCGCTCACTTTACAGGGGGAACACTGAAGCTTTCTTT.

This clone was picked up a small number of times. J is TRBJ2-3 and V is TRBV18; D uncertain. Germline V gives CDR1 KGHSH, CDR2 LQKENI. The CDR3 runs 12 residues. V lost 1 base and J lost 4, with 3 bases in between. The CDR3 nucleotides are TGTGCCAGCTCACCACTGGCAGATACGCAGTATTTT. Amino acids: CASSPLADTQYF.

The V and J genes are TRBV7-8 and TRBJ1-2, with 7 bases matching TRBD1. CDR1 and CDR2 from the germline V gene are SGHVS and FQNEAQ. V lost 4 bases, J lost 3 bases, and 5 bases stayed unmatched. The CDR3 totals 14 residues. The CDR3 sequence is CASSWKQGYYGYTF. The CDR3 bases are TGTGCCAGCAGCTGGAAACAGGGGTACTATGGCTACACCTTC.

This chain connects TRBV5-4 to TRBJ2-5; 7 bases map to TRBD1. Germline CDR1 is SGHNT and CDR2 is YYREEE (reference sequence). The CDR3 contains 15 residues. Germline trimming cut 4 bases from V and 0 bases from J; bases unmatched to any gene: 6. CDR3 residues: CASSQRQGYQETQYF. CDR3 nucleotide sequence: TGTGCCAGCAGCCAACGACAGGGTTACCAAGAGACCCAGTACTTC.

The rearrangement joins TRBV5-6 to TRBJ2-7; the D is unclear. Germline V gene data show CDR1 as SGHDT and CDR2 as YYEEEE. The V and J ends lost 4 bases and 5 bases respectively, with 19 bases between them. This CDR3 is built from 15 residues. CDR3 sequence: CASSPMGSQAHEQYF. The CDR3 DNA reads TGTGCCAGCAGCCCGATGGGATCACAAGCCCACGAGCAGTACTTC.

V usage is TRBV6-1 and J usage is TRBJ2-3, with D unresolved. The CDR3 extends over 11 amino acids. Germline CDR1 and CDR2: MNHNS and SASEGT. Trimming pared 3 bases from V and 7 bases from J, leaving 5 bases between. Written as DNA, the CDR3 is TGTGCCAGCAGTGAGGGGTATACGCAGTATTTT. Translation gives CASSEGYTQYF.